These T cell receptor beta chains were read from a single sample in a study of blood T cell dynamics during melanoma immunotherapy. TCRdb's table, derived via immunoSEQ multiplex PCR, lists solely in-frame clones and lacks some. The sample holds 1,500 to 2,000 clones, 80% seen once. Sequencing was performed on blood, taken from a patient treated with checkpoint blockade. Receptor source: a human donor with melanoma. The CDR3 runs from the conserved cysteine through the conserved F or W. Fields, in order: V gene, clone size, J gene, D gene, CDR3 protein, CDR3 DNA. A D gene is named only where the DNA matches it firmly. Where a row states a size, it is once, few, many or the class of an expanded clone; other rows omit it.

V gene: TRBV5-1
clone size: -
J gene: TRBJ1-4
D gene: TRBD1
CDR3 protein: CASSPGQGGTEKLFF
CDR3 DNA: TGCGCCAGCAGCCCGGGACAGGGAGGGACTGAAAAACTGTTTTTT

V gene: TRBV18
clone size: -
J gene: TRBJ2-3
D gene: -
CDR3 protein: CASSPPLGAGTDTQYF
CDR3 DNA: TGTGCCAGCTCACCACCGCTAGGGGCGGGCACAGATACGCAGTATTTT

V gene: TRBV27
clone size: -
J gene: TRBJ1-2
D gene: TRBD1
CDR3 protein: CASSLQAGTGLSNYGYTF
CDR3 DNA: TGTGCCAGCAGTTTACAAGCCGGGACAGGATTATCTAACTATGGCTACACCTTC

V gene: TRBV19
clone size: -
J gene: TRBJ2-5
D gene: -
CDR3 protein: CASSRQAEGETQYF
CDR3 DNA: TGTGCCAGTAGTAGACAGGCTGAAGGGGAGACCCAGTACTTC

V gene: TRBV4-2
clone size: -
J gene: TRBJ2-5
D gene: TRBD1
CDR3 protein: CASSKRQGEVGETQYF
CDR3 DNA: TGTGCCAGCAGCAAGCGACAGGGGGAGGTGGGGGAGACCCAGTACTTC

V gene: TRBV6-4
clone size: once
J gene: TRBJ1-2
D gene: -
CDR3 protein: CATSGEGVGYGYTF
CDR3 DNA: TGTGCCACCTCAGGGGAAGGGGTCGGCTATGGCTACACCTTC

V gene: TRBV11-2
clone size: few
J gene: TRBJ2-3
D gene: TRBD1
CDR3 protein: CASSLRQGNVGTQYF
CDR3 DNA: TGTGCCAGCAGCTTGAGACAGGGTAATGTGGGTACGCAGTATTTT

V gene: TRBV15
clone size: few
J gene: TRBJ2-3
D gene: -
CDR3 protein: CATSHGSSTDTQYF
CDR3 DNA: TGTGCCACCAGCCATGGGTCCAGCACAGATACGCAGTATTTT

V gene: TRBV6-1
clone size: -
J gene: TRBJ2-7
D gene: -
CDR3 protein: CASTLTGGGYEQYF
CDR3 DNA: TGTGCCAGCACCCTTACGGGGGGCGGTTACGAGCAGTACTTC

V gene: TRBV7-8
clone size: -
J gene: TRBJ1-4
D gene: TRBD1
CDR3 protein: CASSKTGYEKLFF
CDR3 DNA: TGTGCCAGCAGCAAGACAGGGTATGAAAAACTGTTTTTT

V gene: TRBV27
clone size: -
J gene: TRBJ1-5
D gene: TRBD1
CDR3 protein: CASSSTGPYQPQHF
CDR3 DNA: TGTGCCAGCAGTTCGACAGGGCCCTATCAGCCCCAGCATTTT

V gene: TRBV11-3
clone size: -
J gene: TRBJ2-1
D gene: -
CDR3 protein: CASSSPRGGGGRSYNEQFF
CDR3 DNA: TGTGCCAGCAGCTCCCCCAGGGGAGGTGGGGGCCGCTCCTACAATGAGCAGTTCTTC

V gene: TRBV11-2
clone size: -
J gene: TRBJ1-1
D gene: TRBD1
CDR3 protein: CASSLGTGTSGNAFF
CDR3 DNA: TGCGCCAGCAGCCTTGGGACAGGGACGAGTGGGAACGCTTTCTTT

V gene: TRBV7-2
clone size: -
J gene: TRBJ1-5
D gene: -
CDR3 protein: CASSLVGNQPQHF
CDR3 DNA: TGTGCCAGCAGCTTAGTTGGCAATCAGCCCCAGCATTTT

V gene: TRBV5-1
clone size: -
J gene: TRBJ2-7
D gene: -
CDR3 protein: CASSLSHEQYF
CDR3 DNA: TGCGCCAGCAGCTTGTCCCACGAGCAGTACTTC

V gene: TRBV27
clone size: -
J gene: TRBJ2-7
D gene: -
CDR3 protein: CASSLFTGDAQYF
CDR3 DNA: TGTGCCAGCAGTTTATTTACGGGCGATGCGCAGTACTTC

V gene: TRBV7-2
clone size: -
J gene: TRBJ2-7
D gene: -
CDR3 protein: CASSLGGGHFYEQYF
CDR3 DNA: TGTGCCAGCAGCTTAGGGGGGGGACACTTTTACGAGCAGTACTTC

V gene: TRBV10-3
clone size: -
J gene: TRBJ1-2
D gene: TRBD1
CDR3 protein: CASRPGTGDGYTF
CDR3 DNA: TGTGCCTCTCGTCCCGGGACAGGGGATGGCTACACCTTC

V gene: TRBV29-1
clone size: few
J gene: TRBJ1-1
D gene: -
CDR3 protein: CSVAGGMNTEAFF
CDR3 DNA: TGCAGCGTTGCGGGGGGGATGAACACTGAAGCTTTCTTT

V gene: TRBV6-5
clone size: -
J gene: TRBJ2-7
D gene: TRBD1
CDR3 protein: CASSYAGGYEQYF
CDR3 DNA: TGTGCCAGCAGTTACGCAGGGGGTTACGAGCAGTACTTC

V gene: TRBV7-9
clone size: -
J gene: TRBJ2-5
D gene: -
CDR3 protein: CASSSSKGPQETQYF
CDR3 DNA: TGTGCCAGCAGCTCCTCTAAGGGGCCCCAAGAGACCCAGTACTTC

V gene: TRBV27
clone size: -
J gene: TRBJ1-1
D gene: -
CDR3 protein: CASSKRRGTEAFF
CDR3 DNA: TGTGCCAGCAGTAAACGGCGCGGCACTGAAGCTTTCTTT

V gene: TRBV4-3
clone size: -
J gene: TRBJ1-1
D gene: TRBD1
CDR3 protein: CASSLGTGTSGNAFF
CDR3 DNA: TGCGCCAGCAGCCTTGGGACAGGGACGAGTGGGAACGCTTTCTTT

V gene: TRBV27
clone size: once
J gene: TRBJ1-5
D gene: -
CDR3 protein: CASRRFLGNQPQHF
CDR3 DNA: TGTGCCAGCAGGCGATTTCTTGGCAATCAGCCCCAGCATTTT

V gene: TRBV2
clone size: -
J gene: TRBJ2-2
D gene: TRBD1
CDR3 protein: CASSELQGANGELFF
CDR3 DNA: TGTGCCAGCAGTGAACTACAGGGGGCTAACGGGGAGCTGTTTTTT

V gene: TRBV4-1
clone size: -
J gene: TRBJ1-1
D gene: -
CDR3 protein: CASSQVGRGEVTEAFF
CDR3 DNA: TGCGCCAGCAGCCAAGTTGGACGGGGCGAGGTCACTGAAGCTTTCTTT

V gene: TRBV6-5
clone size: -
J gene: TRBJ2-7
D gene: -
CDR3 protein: CASSYSYRGASYEQYF
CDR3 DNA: TGTGCCAGCAGTTACTCTTATCGGGGGGCCTCCTACGAGCAGTACTTC

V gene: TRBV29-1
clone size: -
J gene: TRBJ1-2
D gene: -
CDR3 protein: CSANDIDYGYTF
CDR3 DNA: TGCAGCGCCAATGACATAGACTATGGCTACACCTTC

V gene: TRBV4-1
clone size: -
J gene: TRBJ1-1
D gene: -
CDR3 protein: CASSQEPRVQSLSAAFF
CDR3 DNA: TGCGCCAGCAGCCAAGAGCCCCGCGTCCAATCCTTGAGTGCAGCTTTCTTT

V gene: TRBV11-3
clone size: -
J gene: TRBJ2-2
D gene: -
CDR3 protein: CASSFSGSLRAGELFF
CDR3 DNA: -

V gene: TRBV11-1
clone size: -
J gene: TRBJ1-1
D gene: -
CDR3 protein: CASSSGVWNAEAFF
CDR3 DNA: TGTGCCAGCAGCTCAGGGGTCTGGAACGCTGAAGCTTTCTTT

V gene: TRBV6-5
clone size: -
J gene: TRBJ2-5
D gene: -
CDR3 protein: CASSYLKTQETQYF
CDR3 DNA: TGTGCCAGCAGTTACCTAAAGACCCAAGAGACCCAGTACTTC